A selection of T cell receptor beta chains follows, all from one sample in a study of blood T cell repertoires in COVID-19. Data came from immunoSEQ multiplex PCR; TCRdb stores just in-frame clones and leaves some out. The sample lists under 250,000 clones, around four fifths occurring once. Sequenced sample: peripheral blood. These receptors came from an older woman with active or convalescent COVID-19. CDR3s leave out the opening cysteine and the closing phenylalanine or tryptophan. Fields, in order: V gene, J gene, CDR3 protein.

TRBV4-2	TRBJ2-5	ASSPDGEETQY
TRBV30	TRBJ2-5	AWSVGGRGSPQY
TRBV10-2	TRBJ2-5	ASSEPQGETQY
TRBV27	TRBJ1-2	ASPTRPGAGEGNYGYT
TRBV9	TRBJ1-5	ASSVDPGGNQPQH
TRBV7-8	TRBJ1-5	ASSLAGSGNQPQH
TRBV11-3	TRBJ1-2	ASSPRGTADGSYT
TRBV19	TRBJ2-3	ASSIQTGDGDTQY
TRBV7-2	TRBJ1-5	ASSLYRTGVGNQPQH
TRBV7-6	TRBJ1-6	ASSKRTEGTSPLH
TRBV11-2	TRBJ2-5	ASSLLRETQY
TRBV19	TRBJ2-1	ASGRLAGDYNEQF
TRBV29-1	TRBJ1-1	SAGWGLGNTEAF
TRBV6-6	TRBJ2-3	ASSPYELAVTDTQY
TRBV5-1	TRBJ2-7	ASSLVLRDEQY
TRBV10-2	TRBJ1-6	ASSPRGQNSPLH
TRBV5-1	TRBJ2-5	ASSLAGLAGRQETQY
TRBV6-6	TRBJ1-5	ASSPGSSYSNQPQH
TRBV9	TRBJ2-7	ASTPGASAGGEQY
TRBV7-8	TRBJ1-5	ASSLGQGSNQPQH
TRBV19	TRBJ2-5	ASSLQETQY
TRBV6-5	TRBJ1-2	ASSRDLNYGYT
TRBV20-1	TRBJ2-5	SASGQGGTQY
TRBV5-1	TRBJ1-3	ASSGGSGNTIY
TRBV10-3	TRBJ2-7	AIRAGTGVYEQY
TRBV19	TRBJ2-5	ASSLTGTSGRVQETQY
TRBV2	TRBJ1-5	ASSQEGLRADGYQPQH
TRBV7-8	TRBJ2-7	ASSRGLAGDPAYEQY
TRBV9	TRBJ2-2	ASQAGALNTGELF
TRBV2	TRBJ1-2	ARQEGDWRSGYT
TRBV12-5	TRBJ2-5	ASGPTGAVETQY
TRBV19	TRBJ2-1	ASSIGGGMFGNEQF
TRBV7-9	TRBJ2-7	ASSLKNQGSGEQY
TRBV2	TRBJ2-5	ASRYREKETQY
TRBV19	TRBJ1-5	ASMRTGRWQPQH
TRBV12-3/TRBV12-4	TRBJ1-1	ASSLRNTEAF
TRBV3-1/TRBV3-2	TRBJ2-1	ASSRDRGDYNEQF
TRBV9	TRBJ2-2	ASSVEQPNTGELF
TRBV2	TRBJ1-2	ASSEFPKRGYT
TRBV7-8	TRBJ2-3	ASSLARPPTGSDTQY
TRBV7-9	TRBJ1-6	ASSSSAVTYNSPLH
TRBV11-2	TRBJ2-7	ASSPASGVPYEQY
TRBV27	TRBJ2-1	ASSLLGLAGNEQF
TRBV6-5	TRBJ2-3	ASTQDRLTQY
TRBV7-6	TRBJ2-1	ASSSAQGNEQF
TRBV5-1	TRBJ2-7	ASSLEPLGGSSYEQY
TRBV6-5	TRBJ2-1	ASRRGAFSYNEQF
TRBV7-3	TRBJ2-1	ASSLSGTRYNEQF
TRBV11-3	TRBJ2-3	ASSPGLEVPDTQY
TRBV6-5	TRBJ2-7	ASSYSWDSYEQY
TRBV11-2	TRBJ2-1	ASSLGAGGPREQF
TRBV5-8	TRBJ1-1	ASRPGQGGTEAF
TRBV6-5	TRBJ2-3	ASSPDRTSTDTQY
TRBV24-1	TRBJ2-3	ATSDHRGDTQY